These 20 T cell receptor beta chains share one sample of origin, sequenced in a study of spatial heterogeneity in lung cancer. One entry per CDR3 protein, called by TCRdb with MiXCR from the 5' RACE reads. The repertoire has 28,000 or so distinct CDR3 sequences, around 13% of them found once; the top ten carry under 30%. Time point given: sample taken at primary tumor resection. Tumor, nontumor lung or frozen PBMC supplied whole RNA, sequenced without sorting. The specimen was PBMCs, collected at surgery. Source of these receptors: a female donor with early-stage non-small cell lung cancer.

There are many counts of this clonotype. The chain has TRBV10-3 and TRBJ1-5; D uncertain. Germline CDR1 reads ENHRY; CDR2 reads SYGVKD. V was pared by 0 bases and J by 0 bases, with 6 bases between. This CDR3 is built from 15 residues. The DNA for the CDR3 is TGTGCCATCAGTGAGTCTTGGGATAGCAATCAGCCCCAGCATTTT. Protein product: CAISESWDSNQPQHF.

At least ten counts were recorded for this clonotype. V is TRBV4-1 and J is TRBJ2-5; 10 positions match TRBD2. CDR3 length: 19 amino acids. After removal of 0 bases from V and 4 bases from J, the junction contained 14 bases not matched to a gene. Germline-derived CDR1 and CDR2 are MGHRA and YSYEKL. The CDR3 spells CASSQESGGSGGAVETQYF. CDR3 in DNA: TGCGCCAGCAGCCAAGAGAGTGGAGGGAGCGGGGGGGCCGTAGAGACCCAGTACTTC.

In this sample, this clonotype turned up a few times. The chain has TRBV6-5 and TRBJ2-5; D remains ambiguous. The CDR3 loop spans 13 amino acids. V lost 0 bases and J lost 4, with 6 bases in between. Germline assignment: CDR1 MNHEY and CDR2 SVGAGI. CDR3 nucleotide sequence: TGTGCCAGCAGTTACTCCCAGATAGAGACCCAGTACTTC. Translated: CASSYSQIETQYF.

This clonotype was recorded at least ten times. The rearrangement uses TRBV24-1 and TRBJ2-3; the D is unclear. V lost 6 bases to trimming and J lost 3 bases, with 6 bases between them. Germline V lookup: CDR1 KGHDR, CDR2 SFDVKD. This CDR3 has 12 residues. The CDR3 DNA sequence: TGTGCCACCAGTCCGGGTACAGATACGCAGTATTTT. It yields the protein CATSPGTDTQYF.

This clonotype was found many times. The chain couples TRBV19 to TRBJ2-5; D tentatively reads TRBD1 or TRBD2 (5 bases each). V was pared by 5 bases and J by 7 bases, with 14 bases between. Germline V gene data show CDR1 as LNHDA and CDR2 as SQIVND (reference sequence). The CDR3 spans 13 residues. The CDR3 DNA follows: TGTGCCAGTAGTCTTGCCGCCGGGACGACCCAGTACTTC. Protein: CASSLAAGTTQYF. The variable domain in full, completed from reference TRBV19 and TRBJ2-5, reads DGGITQSPKYLFRKEGQNVTLSCEQNLNHDAMYWYRQDPGQGLRLIYYSQIVNDFQKGDIAEGYSVSREKKESFPLTVTSAQKNPTAFYLCASSLAAGTTQYFGPGTRLLVL.

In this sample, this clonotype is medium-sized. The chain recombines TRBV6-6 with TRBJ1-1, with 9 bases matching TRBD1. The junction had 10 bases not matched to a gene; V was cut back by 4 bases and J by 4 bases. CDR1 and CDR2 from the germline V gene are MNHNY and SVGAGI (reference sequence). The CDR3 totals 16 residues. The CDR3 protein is CASSSTGGSWGTEAFF. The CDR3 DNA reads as TGTGCCAGCAGTTCAACAGGGGGCTCATGGGGCACTGAAGCTTTCTTT.

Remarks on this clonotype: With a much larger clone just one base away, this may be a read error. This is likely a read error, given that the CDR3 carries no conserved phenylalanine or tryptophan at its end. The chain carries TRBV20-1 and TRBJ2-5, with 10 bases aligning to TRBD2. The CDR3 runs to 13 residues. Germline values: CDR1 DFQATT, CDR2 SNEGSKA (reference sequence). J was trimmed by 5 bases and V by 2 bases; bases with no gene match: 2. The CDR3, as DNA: TGCAGTGCTAGACTAGCGGGAGTGGAGACCCAGTACTAC. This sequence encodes CSARLAGVETQYY.

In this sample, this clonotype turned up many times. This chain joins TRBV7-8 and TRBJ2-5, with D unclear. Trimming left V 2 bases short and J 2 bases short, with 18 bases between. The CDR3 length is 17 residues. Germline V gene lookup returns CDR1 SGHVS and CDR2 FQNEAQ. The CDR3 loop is CASSLLPQLERQETQYF. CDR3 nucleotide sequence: TGTGCCAGCAGCTTACTCCCACAGTTGGAGAGACAAGAGACCCAGTACTTC.

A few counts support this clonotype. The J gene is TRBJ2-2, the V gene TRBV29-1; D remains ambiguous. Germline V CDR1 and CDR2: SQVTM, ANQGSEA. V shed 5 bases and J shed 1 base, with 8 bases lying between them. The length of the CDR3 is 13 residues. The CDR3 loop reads CSVRTENTGELFF. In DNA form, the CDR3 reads TGCAGCGTTAGGACGGAGAACACCGGGGAGCTGTTTTTT.

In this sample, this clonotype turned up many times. CDR3: CASSPWTGQTEAFF. The DNA of the CDR3 is TGCGCCAGCAGCCCGTGGACAGGCCAGACTGAAGCTTTCTTT. V usage is TRBV5-1 and J usage is TRBJ1-1; 7 positions match TRBD1. Germline V lookup: CDR1 SGHRS, CDR2 YFSETQ. The V gene end was trimmed by 4 bases and the J gene end by 5 bases; junction bases not matched to a gene: 8. This CDR3 spans 14 amino acids.

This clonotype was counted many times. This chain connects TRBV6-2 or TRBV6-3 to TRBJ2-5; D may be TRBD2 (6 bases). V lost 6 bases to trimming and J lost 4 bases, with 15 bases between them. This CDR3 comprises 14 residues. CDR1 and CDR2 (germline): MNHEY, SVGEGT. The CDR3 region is CASSPREGGETQYF. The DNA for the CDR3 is TGTGCCAGCAGCCCCCGTGAGGGAGGAGAGACCCAGTACTTC.

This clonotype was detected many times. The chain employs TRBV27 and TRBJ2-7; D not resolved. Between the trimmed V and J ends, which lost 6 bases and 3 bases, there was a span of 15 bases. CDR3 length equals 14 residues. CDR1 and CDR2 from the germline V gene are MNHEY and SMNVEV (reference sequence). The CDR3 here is CASSSTQTDYEQYV. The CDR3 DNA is TGTGCCAGCAGCTCGACCCAGACGGACTACGAGCAGTACGTC.

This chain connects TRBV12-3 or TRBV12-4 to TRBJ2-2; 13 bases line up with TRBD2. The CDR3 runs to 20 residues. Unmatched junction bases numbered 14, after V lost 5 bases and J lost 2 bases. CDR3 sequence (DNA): TGTGCCAGCAGTCCCTATCCCCCGGGACTAGCGGGGTATAACACCGGGGAGCTGTTTTTT. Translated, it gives CASSPYPPGLAGYNTGELFF.

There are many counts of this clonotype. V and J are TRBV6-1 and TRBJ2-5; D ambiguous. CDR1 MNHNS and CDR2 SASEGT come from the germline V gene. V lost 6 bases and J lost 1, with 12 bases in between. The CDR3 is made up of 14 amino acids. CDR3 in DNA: TGTGCCAGCAGCGGAGTGACGACCCAAGAGACCCAGTACTTC. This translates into CASSGVTTQETQYF.

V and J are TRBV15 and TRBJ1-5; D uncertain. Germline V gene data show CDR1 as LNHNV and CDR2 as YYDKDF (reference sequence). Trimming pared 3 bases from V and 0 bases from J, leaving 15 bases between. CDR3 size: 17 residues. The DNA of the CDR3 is TGTGCCACCAGCAGTCTCCGGGGAGGGCTTAGCAATCAGCCCCAGCATTTT. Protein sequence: CATSSLRGGLSNQPQHF.

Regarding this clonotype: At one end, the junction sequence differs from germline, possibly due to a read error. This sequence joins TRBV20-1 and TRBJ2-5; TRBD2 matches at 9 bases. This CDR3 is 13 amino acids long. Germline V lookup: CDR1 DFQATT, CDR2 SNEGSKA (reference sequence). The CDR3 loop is CSPSGTLQETQYF. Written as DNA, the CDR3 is TGCAGTCCTAGCGGGACCCTTCAAGAGACCCAGTACTTC.

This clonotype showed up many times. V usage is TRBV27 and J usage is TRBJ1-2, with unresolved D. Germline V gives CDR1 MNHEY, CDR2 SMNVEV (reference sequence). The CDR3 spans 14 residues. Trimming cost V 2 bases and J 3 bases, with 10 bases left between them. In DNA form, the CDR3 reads TGTGCCAGCAGTTTAGCCCACGGGTACTATGGCTACACCTTC. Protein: CASSLAHGYYGYTF.

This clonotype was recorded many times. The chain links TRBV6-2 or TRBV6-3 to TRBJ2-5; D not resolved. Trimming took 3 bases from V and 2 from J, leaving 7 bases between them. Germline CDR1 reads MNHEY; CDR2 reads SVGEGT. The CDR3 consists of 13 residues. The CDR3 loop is CASSYGRQETQYF. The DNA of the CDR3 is TGTGCCAGCAGTTATGGCAGACAAGAGACCCAGTACTTC.

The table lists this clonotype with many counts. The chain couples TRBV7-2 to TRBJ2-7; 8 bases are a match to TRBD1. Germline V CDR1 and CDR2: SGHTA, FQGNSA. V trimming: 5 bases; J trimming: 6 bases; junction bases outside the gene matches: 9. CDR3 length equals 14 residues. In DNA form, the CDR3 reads TGTGCCAGCAGCGATCAGGGGGCGCCGGGCGAGCAGTACGTC. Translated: CASSDQGAPGEQYV.

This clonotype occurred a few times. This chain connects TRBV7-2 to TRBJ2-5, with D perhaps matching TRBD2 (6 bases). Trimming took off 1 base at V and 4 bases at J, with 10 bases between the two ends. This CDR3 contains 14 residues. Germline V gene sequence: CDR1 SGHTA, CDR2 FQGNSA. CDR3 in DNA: TGTGCCAGCAGCTTAGGGAGGGCCGTAGAGACCCAGTACTTC. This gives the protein CASSLGRAVETQYF.